This note documents a single T cell receptor beta chain sequence. Its antigen is still unknown. Nothing much larger sits one base from this clone, and base qualities are not available. The germline V and J ends show losses of 2 bases and 0 bases respectively, and no gene match explains 2 bases of the junction. Counted from cysteine to phenylalanine, this CDR3 has 17 amino acids. Only the CDR3 DNA stays, 51 bases, in frame from base 1. Reading the germline V gene gives CDR1 SGHRS and CDR2 YFSETQ. TCRbeta CDR3 regions were amplified from genomic DNA using the immunoSEQ Assay, a bias-controlled multiplex PCR. The paper's processing steps were these. The number of nucleated cells in each sample was estimated by amplification of reference gene primers within the assay. To quantify the absolute abundance of each unique TCRbeta CDR3 rearrangement, sequence reads were collapsed and filtered. For each sample, productive Simpson clonality was calculated as the square root of Simpson's diversity index over productive rearrangements. TCRdb provides this immuneACCESS table in a form limited to in-frame rearrangements. Some clones are lacking; in checked studies, under half of them reflect an unresolved V gene, and why the rest are absent is not known. That table gives V, J and clone size, and the DNA gave D and trimming. A total of 250,000 or so clones appear in this sample, 75% to 90% of them only once. Under 3.5% of the sample rests with the top ten.

At one collaborating source in Seattle, patients were enrolled during active infection and were followed longitudinally through the course of disease. Each collaborating institution followed its own protocols to collect whole blood in K2EDTA tubes. For TCRbeta analysis, collaborator samples were shipped as frozen whole blood, as isolated PBMCs, or as DNA extracted from either sample type. The sample comes from a study of blood T cell repertoires in COVID-19 (dated by TCRdb to about 2020). Regarding the study in general: Samples covering the acute and convalescent phases of COVID-19 were provided by collaborators in the United States, Italy and Spain. The material from the prospective study consisted of cDNA or gDNA derived from T cells, B-cell-depleted T cells, or PBMCs. Subjects who had been exposed to COVID-19, were actively infected with it, or had recovered from it provided the deeply sampled blood TCRbeta repertoires that made up the dataset. The repertoires were released in a freely available public database meant as a resource for research on the immune response to SARS-CoV-2. The samples were drawn from the first 160 participants of the ongoing ImmuneRACE study and from over 950 subjects provided by 6 global collaborators. Sample metadata almost always included a de-identified subject ID, COVID-19 status, age in years and sex. Where available, HLA class I and class II types were obtained from metadata supplied by the sample provider rather than from assay-based typing. What the authors observed across the whole study: How much clinical and demographic metadata was included differed by source and by participant, and the metadata was provided uncurated.

This chain joins TRBV5-1 to TRBJ2-1, with TRBD2 matching 13 junction bases. The TCR originated in a man aged 25-45 years with COVID-19, enrolled during active disease. Input material: peripheral blood. The DNA reads as follows: TGCGCCAGCAGCTTCAGGACTAGCGGGAGCTCCTACAATGAGCAGTTCTTC. It is translated as CASSFRTSGSSYNEQFF.